This T cell receptor beta chain was found in a study of molecular identifiers for immune sequencing clone quantification. This clonotype was seen a few times. Via MiXCR, TCRdb re-called the PCR reads, giving one row per CDR3 protein. The sample records about 630,000 distinct CDR3 sequences, 25% being singletons. The naive CD8 libraries originated from between roughly 19,000 and 1,100,000 sorted cells and drew on 10%, 30% or 50% RNA. This CDR3 is 12 amino acids long. Germline CDR1 reads DFQATT; CDR2 reads SNEGSKA (reference sequence). Trimming removed 1 base at V and 7 bases at J, with 10 bases between.

This sequence was found in a human donor in good health. Some libraries in this study had Jurkat cell RNA spiked in. Input material: naive CD8+ T cells from blood, with Jurkat cell RNA spiked in. Subset given: FACS-sorted CD8+CD4-CCR7+CD45RA+ naive T cells. The gene calls are TRBV20-1 and TRBJ1-2; no clear D. The CDR3 DNA sequence: TGCAGTGCTAGAGGGGGATGCTGTGGCTACACCTTC. It is translated as CSARGGCCGYTF.